This TCR beta chain appears in the sequencing data of a study of beta chain features in type 1 diabetes. Study-level information: Healthy donors and patients showed comparable age, gender and cell yields. The study's findings and limits: TCRB CDR3s from Type 1 diabetes patients were moderately but significantly shorter in all four CD4+ subsets.

The CDR3 runs 17 residues. Trimming at V came to 3 bases and at J to 0 bases, leaving 8 bases not matched to a gene. CDR1 and CDR2 (germline): MNHEY, SMNVEV (reference sequence). A remark on this clone: Its target is not known.

Expressed TCRB transcripts were sequenced, since all the RNA that had been isolated was reverse transcribed. Only in-frame clones appear in the TCRdb table, and some are missing; sequencing was by immunoSEQ multiplex PCR. Of 120,000 to 150,000 clones in the sample, about 12% were seen once. This TCR was recovered from a man aged 18 to 30 with type 1 diabetes. The chain combines TRBV27 with TRBJ2-7, with 10 bases that match TRBD1. Source material: central memory CD4+ T cells from blood. CDR3 amino acids: CASSFRQGAASSYEQYF. The CDR3 DNA is TGTGCCAGCAGTTTCCGACAGGGGGCCGCCAGCTCCTACGAGCAGTACTTC.